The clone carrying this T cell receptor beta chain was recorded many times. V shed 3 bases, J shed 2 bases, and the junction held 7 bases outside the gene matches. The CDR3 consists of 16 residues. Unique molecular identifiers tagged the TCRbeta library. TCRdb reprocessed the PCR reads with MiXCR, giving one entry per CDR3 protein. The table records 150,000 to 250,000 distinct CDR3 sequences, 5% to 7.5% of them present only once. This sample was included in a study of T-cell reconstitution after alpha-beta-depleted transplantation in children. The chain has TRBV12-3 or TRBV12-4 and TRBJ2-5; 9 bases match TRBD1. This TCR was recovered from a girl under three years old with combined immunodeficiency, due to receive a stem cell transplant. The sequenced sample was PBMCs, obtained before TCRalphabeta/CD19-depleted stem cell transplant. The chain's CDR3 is CASSFYSGQGQETQYF. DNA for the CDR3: TGTGCCAGCAGTTTCTATTCGGGACAGGGTCAAGAGACCCAGTACTTC.